The entry below gives a single T cell receptor (beta chain) sequence along with its context. Its antigen is undetermined. These data originate in a study of cytomegalovirus exposure and HLA in healthy donors. 60 Vbeta and 13 Jbeta primers were used in PCR. How the authors handled the data: Per a later analysis, the number of unique TCR beta chains was around 79 million, of which around 10 million were shared. Repertoires were generated with immunoSEQ multiplex PCR, while TCRdb's copy carries only in-frame clones and drops some. D and trimming come from the DNA, and the V and J calls and clone size come from that table. The repertoire holds 150,000 to 200,000 clones, with around 80% as singletons. The study, taken as a whole, reports: Presence/absence analysis assumed near-uniform sequencing depth across donors.

V lost 4 bases and J lost 3, with 3 bases in between. The CDR3 runs to 12 residues. Germline V gives CDR1 MRHNA, CDR2 SNTAGT. The sequence was obtained from a woman in her twenties or thirties in good health and CMV-seropositive. The gene calls are TRBV6-4 and TRBJ2-2; D is unresolved. Specimen: PBMCs. The CDR3 sequence is CASSADTGELFF. The CDR3 bases are TGTGCCAGCAGTGCCGACACCGGGGAGCTGTTTTTT.